This T cell receptor (beta chain) was sequenced during a study of blood T cell repertoires in COVID-19. On the study more broadly: Sites in the United States, Italy and Spain provided acute and convalescent COVID-19 samples. From T cells, B-cell-depleted T cells, or PBMCs came the material, which was cDNA or gDNA.

Trimming removed 4 bases from V and 3 bases from J, with 14 bases in between. This CDR3 has 15 residues. CDR1 is SGHRS, CDR2 YFSETQ, per germline. Clones were read by immunoSEQ multiplex PCR, and TCRdb kept only the in-frame ones, dropping some. The sample yields fewer than 200,000 clones, 70% to 90% seen once. This chain joins TRBV5-1 and TRBJ1-3; TRBD1 might be the D (5 bases). The TCR originated in a woman aged 45-65 years who had recovered from COVID-19. Sequenced input: PBMCs or T cells enriched from blood (not recorded which). Here the CDR3 DNA reads TGCGCCAGCAGCAATCAGGGTGGTGGTGGAAACACCATATATTTT. Translated, it gives CASSNQGGGGNTIYF.